The source of this T cell receptor beta chain is a study of T cells after yellow fever vaccination. Study overall: When fractions had low cell numbers, they were prepared with SMART-Seq v4 Ultra Low Input.

Regarding this clonotype: No antigen is known for it.

In TCRdb, the 5' RACE reads were re-called with MiXCR into one record per CDR3 protein. This sample yields fewer than 450,000 distinct CDR3 sequences, of which roughly 8% are seen a single time; roughly a sixth belongs to the top ten. The CDR3 covers 14 residues. V dropped 4 bases and J dropped 5 bases, with 14 bases sitting between them. Study-level findings and limits: Repertoires sorted by FACS could include abundant clonotypes that are contaminants from the bulk population.

Source: PBMCs, taken around 45 days after the first yellow fever vaccination. This chain links TRBV12-3 or TRBV12-4 with TRBJ2-5; D is perhaps TRBD1 (6 bases). This TCR came from a man aged 18 to 29 who received the YFV17D yellow fever vaccine. The CDR3 spells CASSSTGPMETQYF. CDR3 bases: TGTGCCAGCAGTTCCACAGGGCCTATGGAGACCCAGTACTTC.